This T cell receptor beta chain stems from a study of cytomegalovirus exposure and HLA in healthy donors. Points from the study as a whole: With high specificity and sensitivity, the classifier reportedly diagnosed cytomegalovirus status. The majority of TCR sequences were rare, yet some public TCRs appeared in many donors.

Produced via immunoSEQ multiplex PCR; TCRdb's table is partial and in-frame only. The sample lists approximately 170,000 clones; less than 90% were seen once. Trimming at V came to 5 bases and at J to 7 bases, leaving 6 bases not matched to a gene. Looked up from germline, CDR1 is LNHDA and CDR2 is SQIVND (reference sequence). The CDR3 consists of 14 residues. About this clone: Antigen unknown.

The source material was PBMCs. The sequence was obtained from a young man in good health and CMV-seropositive. The rearrangement links TRBV19 to TRBJ1-1, with 11 bases lining up with TRBD1. CDR3 DNA: TGTGCCAGTAGTGGGACAGGGGGGGTTTTTGAAGCTTTCTTT. The encoded protein is CASSGTGGVFEAFF.